These 20 T cell receptor beta chains share one sample of origin, sequenced in a study of blood T cells in healthy people across ages. A second roughly 6 to 12 cycle PCR used barcoded and J-beta primers. Each CDR3 protein is one row after TCRdb ran MiXCR on the 5' RACE reads. Counted here are about 730,000 distinct CDR3 sequences, 35% to 45% occurring once; the ten biggest clones make up around 20%. The sample taken for sequencing was blood. The receptors come from a woman in her sixties or seventies in good health.

This clonotype was seen a single time. The CDR3 spells CASSLLGDGGYTF. The CDR3 DNA reads as TGTGCCAGCAGCTTACTCGGGGACGGCGGCTACACCTTC. This rearrangement joins TRBV7-3 to TRBJ1-2; D might be TRBD1 (5 bases). Looked up from germline, CDR1 is SGHTA and CDR2 is FQGTGA. CDR3 length: 13 amino acids. Trimming left V 2 bases short and J 8 bases short, with 12 bases between.

The CDR3 DNA sequence: TGCAGTTGCCCGACTAGGCCTTCTTCCAATGAGCAGTTCTTC. Protein sequence: CSCPTRPSSNEQFF. V and J are TRBV20-1 and TRBJ2-1; tentatively, D is TRBD2 (6 bases). This CDR3 is 14 amino acids long. Germline values: CDR1 DFQATT, CDR2 SNEGSKA (reference sequence). V lost 8 bases and J lost 6, with 20 bases in between.

This clonotype occurred a few times. The V gene is TRBV18, the J gene TRBJ2-5; D may be TRBD2 (7 bases). The CDR3 has 14 residues. Trimming stripped 5 bases from V and 5 bases from J, with 15 bases between. Looked up from germline, CDR1 is KGHSH and CDR2 is LQKENI. The CDR3 sequence is CASSVGGAGETQYF. As DNA, the CDR3 is TGTGCCAGCTCAGTTGGGGGGGCCGGCGAGACCCAGTACTTC.

The chain has TRBV5-1 and TRBJ2-2, with 10 bases that match TRBD2. V shed 0 bases and J 0 bases; nucleotides not matched to a gene: 11. Germline CDR1 is SGHRS and CDR2 is YFSETQ. CDR3 length equals 20 residues. The CDR3 protein is CASSLAWLAGARANTGELFF. The DNA of the CDR3 is TGCGCCAGCAGCTTGGCCTGGCTAGCGGGGGCTCGGGCGAACACCGGGGAGCTGTTTTTT.

This chain links TRBV2 with TRBJ2-7, with TRBD2 identical over 9 bases. CDR3 length equals 15 residues. J was trimmed by 0 bases and V by 5 bases; bases with no gene match: 5. Germline lookup yields CDR1 SNHLY and CDR2 FYNNEI. CDR3 protein: CASSPSGVSSYEQYF. In nucleotides, the CDR3 is TGTGCCAGCAGTCCTAGCGGGGTGAGCTCCTACGAGCAGTACTTC.

The sample holds a few counts of this clonotype. The genes are TRBV5-1 and TRBJ2-7; D is undetermined. This CDR3 has 13 amino acids. V was trimmed by 3 bases and J by 0 bases, leaving 7 bases between them. CDR1 is SGHRS and CDR2 is YFSETQ in the germline V gene. The chain's CDR3 is CASSSFSSYEQYF. The CDR3 DNA reads as TGCGCCAGCAGCTCCTTTAGCTCCTACGAGCAGTACTTC.

This clonotype was counted a few times. The J gene is TRBJ2-1, the V gene TRBV6-6, with D perhaps matching TRBD2 (5 bases). The V end lost 7 bases, the J end lost 5 bases, and 15 bases lay between the germline ends. The CDR3 consists of 14 residues. Germline V gene lookup returns CDR1 MNHNY and CDR2 SVGAGI (reference sequence). The CDR3 reads CASTTGIGNNEQFF. CDR3 DNA sequence: TGTGCCAGCACCACCGGGATAGGAAACAATGAGCAGTTCTTC.

The genes are TRBV6-2 or TRBV6-3 and TRBJ2-5; unclear D gene. The length of the CDR3 is 12 residues. The ends were cut back, 6 bases at V and 11 bases at J, with 16 bases in the middle. Germline V gives CDR1 MNHEY, CDR2 SVGEGT. The CDR3 DNA is TGTGCCAGCAGGATTTTCGACAATGAGCAGTACTTC. This gives the protein CASRIFDNEQYF.

The chain links TRBV6-6 to TRBJ2-5; D perhaps matches TRBD2 (5 bases). Germline CDR1 and CDR2: MNHNY and SVGAGI (reference sequence). V was trimmed by 8 bases and J by 1 base, leaving 8 bases between them. The CDR3 has 12 residues. The CDR3 region is CASRGSQETQYF. CDR3 DNA: TGTGCCAGCCGGGGTAGCCAAGAGACCCAGTACTTC.

This clonotype was seen a few times. The gene calls are TRBV20-1 and TRBJ2-3, with D unclear. This CDR3 has 15 amino acids. CDR1 and CDR2 (germline): DFQATT, SNEGSKA (reference sequence). The V gene lost 2 bases and the J gene lost 2 bases, with 14 bases spanning the gap. The CDR3 loop is CSARSTSAVTDTQYF. The DNA for the CDR3 is TGCAGTGCTAGATCCACATCGGCGGTCACAGATACGCAGTATTTT.

The chain joins TRBV18 to TRBJ2-7; TRBD1 matches at 8 bases. The CDR3 is 14 amino acids. V dropped 5 bases and J dropped 6; count of bases not matched to a gene: 9. Germline V gives CDR1 KGHSH, CDR2 LQKENI. For the CDR3, the DNA is TGTGCCAGCTCATCGACGGACAGGGCAGTCGAGCAGTACTTC. It translates to CASSSTDRAVEQYF.

This chain links TRBV7-9 with TRBJ2-7; D perhaps matches TRBD2 (7 bases). The DNA matches TRBJ2-5 better at its end, which makes the J call doubtful. There are 17 residues in the CDR3. The germline gives CDR1 SEHNR, CDR2 FQNEAQ (reference sequence). This CDR3 is CASSLGFEGGSLETQYF. The CDR3 bases are TGTGCCAGCAGCTTAGGATTTGAGGGGGGGTCTTTAGAGACCCAGTACTTC.

This clonotype was recorded a few times. CDR3 sequence (DNA): TGTGCCAGCACCCCCGCGGGTTTAATAGGAGAGGCCAAAAACATTCAGTACTTC. It encodes CASTPAGLIGEAKNIQYF. The rearrangement joins TRBV28 to TRBJ2-4, with D tentatively TRBD2 (5 bases). The CDR3 contains 18 residues. Trimming removed 7 bases from V and 1 base from J, with 23 bases in between. Germline V gives CDR1 MDHEN, CDR2 SYDVKM.

The DNA for the CDR3 is TGTGCCAGCTCCCCAGACTACCTCAGCACAGATACGCAGTATTTT. The encoded protein is CASSPDYLSTDTQYF. The rearrangement links TRBV18 to TRBJ2-3, with D maybe TRBD2 (5 bases). This CDR3 contains 15 residues. Germline CDR1 and CDR2: KGHSH and LQKENI. Deletions cut 6 bases from V and 0 bases from J, with 13 bases between.

In its sample, this clonotype was seen many times. The chain has TRBV4-2 and TRBJ2-5, with 10 bases identical to TRBD2. Germline lookup yields CDR1 LGHNA and CDR2 YNFKEQ. Trimming removed 0 bases from V and 3 bases from J; junction bases left unmatched: 10. The CDR3 is 18 amino acids. In DNA form, the CDR3 reads TGTGCCAGCAGCCAAGAATTGCCTAGCGGGGGAAAAAAAGAGACCCAGTACTTC. It yields the protein CASSQELPSGGKKETQYF.

The chain employs TRBV11-2 and TRBJ2-3, with D perhaps TRBD1 (5 bases). The CDR3 is 12 residues long. Trimming removed 5 bases from V and 8 bases from J, with 11 bases in between. CDR1 SGHAT and CDR2 FQNNGV come from the germline V gene. CDR3 loop: CASSRQGATQYF. The CDR3 coding sequence is TGTGCCAGCAGCCGGCAAGGGGCTACGCAGTATTTT.

This clonotype appeared a few times. The chain combines TRBV16 with TRBJ1-5; D gene unclear. V lost 3 bases and J lost 6, with 12 bases in between. The CDR3 extends over 14 amino acids. Germline CDR1 is KGHSY and CDR2 is FQNENV. CDR3 sequence (DNA): TGTGCCAGCAGCCATGGGGAGAGACTTCAGCCCCAGCATTTT. Translation: CASSHGERLQPQHF.

The rearrangement uses TRBV14 and TRBJ1-1, with D uncertain. Trimming took 4 bases from V and 0 from J, leaving 12 bases between them. Germline loops: CDR1 SGHDN, CDR2 FVKESK. This CDR3 region has 15 residues. The CDR3 region has the DNA TGTGCCAGCAGCCCAAGACGGTCGTTGAACACTGAAGCTTTCTTT. This gives the protein CASSPRRSLNTEAFF.

CDR3 sequence reads: CASSDNTGKETQYF. The DNA for the CDR3 is TGTGCCAGCAGTGATAATACGGGAAAAGAGACCCAGTACTTC. The chain carries TRBV2 and TRBJ2-4, with D tentatively TRBD2 (5 bases). The assigned J gene may be wrong: the sequence end matches TRBJ2-5 better. Per germline, CDR1 SNHLY and CDR2 FYNNEI. The CDR3 is 14 amino acids.

The chain carries TRBV7-6 and TRBJ2-7; 9 bases are a match to TRBD1. V lost 5 bases to trimming and J lost 7 bases; unmatched junction nucleotides: 24. Germline V gene lookup returns CDR1 SGHVS and CDR2 FNYEAQ. The CDR3 is 19 amino acids. The CDR3 DNA follows: TGTGCCAGCAGCCGCGCAACATTGACAGGGGGGCCCTCCTACAATGAGCAGTACTTC. Translated: CASSRATLTGGPSYNEQYF.